This entry concerns a single TCR beta chain. Its cognate antigen is unknown. The junction does not match germline at one end; this may be a read error. Each library started from roughly 16 ng of total RNA using the QIAseq Immune Repertoire TCR panel. Via MiXCR, TCRdb re-called the reads, giving one row per CDR3 protein. Of around 490 distinct CDR3 sequences listed, less than 7% were seen once; the top ten hold roughly a third. This record comes from a study of circulating CD8 cells and anti-PD-1 response in melanoma. From live CD3+CD8+TCRalphabeta+ cells, four PD-1 and/or TIGIT subsets were sorted. Findings and limits, study-wide: Tumor reactivity was tested by peptide assays on expanded sorted subsets.

This CDR3 contains 16 residues. Germline V gene lookup returns CDR1 MDHEN and CDR2 SYDVKM. This chain joins TRBV28 and TRBJ2-5; 10 bases align to TRBD2. The material was CD8+ T cells from PBMCs, obtained at baseline or after one month of anti-PD-1 therapy (not recorded which). The TCR originated in a human donor with melanoma. The CDR3 sequence: CASSFLSGRAGEAQYF. In DNA form, the CDR3 reads TGTGCCAGCAGTTTTTTGAGCGGGAGGGCCGGAGAGGCCCAGTACTTC. The full variable domain, rest sourced from reference TRBV28 and TRBJ2-5, is DVKVTQSSRYLVKRTGEKVFLECVQDMDHENMFWYRQDPGLGLRLIYFSYDVKMKEKGDIPEGYSVSREKKERFSLILESASTNQTSMYLCASSFLSGRAGEAQYFGPGTRLLVL.